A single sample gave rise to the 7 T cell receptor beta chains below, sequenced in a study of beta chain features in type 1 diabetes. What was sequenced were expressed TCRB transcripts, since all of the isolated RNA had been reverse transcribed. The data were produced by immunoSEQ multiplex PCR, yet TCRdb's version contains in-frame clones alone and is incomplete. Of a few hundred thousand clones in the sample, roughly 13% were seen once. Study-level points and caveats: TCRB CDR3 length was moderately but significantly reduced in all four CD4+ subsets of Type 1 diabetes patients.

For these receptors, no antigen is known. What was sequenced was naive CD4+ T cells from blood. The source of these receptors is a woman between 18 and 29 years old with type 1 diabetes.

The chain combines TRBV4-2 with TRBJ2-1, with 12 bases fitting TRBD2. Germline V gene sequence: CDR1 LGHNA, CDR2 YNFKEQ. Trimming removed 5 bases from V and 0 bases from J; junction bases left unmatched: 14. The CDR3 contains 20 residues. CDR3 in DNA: TGTGCCAGCAGCACCACCCCGGGACTAGCGGGTAGTAGCTCCTACAATGAGCAGTTCTTC. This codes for CASSTTPGLAGSSSYNEQFF.

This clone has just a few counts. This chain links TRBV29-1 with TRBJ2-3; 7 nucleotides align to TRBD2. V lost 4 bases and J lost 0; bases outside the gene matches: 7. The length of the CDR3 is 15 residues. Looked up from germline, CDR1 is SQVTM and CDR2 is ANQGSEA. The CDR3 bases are TGCAGCGTTGCTGGGCAGGGACTAAGCACAGATACGCAGTATTTT. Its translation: CSVAGQGLSTDTQYF.

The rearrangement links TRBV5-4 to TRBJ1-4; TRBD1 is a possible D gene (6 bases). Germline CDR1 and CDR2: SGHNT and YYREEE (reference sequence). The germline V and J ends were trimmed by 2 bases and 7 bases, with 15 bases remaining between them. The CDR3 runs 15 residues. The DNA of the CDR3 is TGTGCCAGCAGCTTCCCAGGGGATGGGCGTGAAAAACTGTTTTTT. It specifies CASSFPGDGREKLFF.

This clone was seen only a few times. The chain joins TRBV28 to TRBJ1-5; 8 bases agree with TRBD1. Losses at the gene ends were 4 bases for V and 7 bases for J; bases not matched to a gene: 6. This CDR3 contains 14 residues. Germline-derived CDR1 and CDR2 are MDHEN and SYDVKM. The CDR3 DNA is TGTGCCAGCAGTTCAGGGGGCGGATGGCAGCCCCAGCATTTT. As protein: CASSSGGGWQPQHF.

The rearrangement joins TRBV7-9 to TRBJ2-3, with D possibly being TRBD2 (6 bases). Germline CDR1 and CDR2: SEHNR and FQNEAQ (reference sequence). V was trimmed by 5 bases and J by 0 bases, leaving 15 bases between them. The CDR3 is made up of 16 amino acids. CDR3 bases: TGTGCCAGCAGCGACGGGGAGGTTCCTAGCACAGATACGCAGTATTTT. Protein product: CASSDGEVPSTDTQYF.

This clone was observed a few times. The CDR3 here is CASSPGGEAFF. CDR3 sequence (DNA): TGTGCCAGCAGTCCTGGGGGGGAAGCTTTCTTT. V usage is TRBV6-6 and J usage is TRBJ1-1, with a possible D match to TRBD1 (5 bases). The CDR3 is made up of 11 amino acids. Germline CDR1 is MNHNY and CDR2 is SVGAGI (reference sequence). V was shortened by 5 bases and J by 8 bases, with 9 bases between the two germline ends.

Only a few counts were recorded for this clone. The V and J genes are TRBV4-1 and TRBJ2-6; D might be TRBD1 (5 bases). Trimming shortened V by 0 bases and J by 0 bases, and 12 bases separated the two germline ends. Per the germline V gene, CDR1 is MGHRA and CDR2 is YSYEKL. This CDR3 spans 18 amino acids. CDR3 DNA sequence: TGCGCCAGCAGCCAAGATGATGGCAGGGTCTCTGGGGCCAACGTCCTGACTTTC. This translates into CASSQDDGRVSGANVLTF.